This TCR beta chain emerged from a study of cytomegalovirus exposure and HLA in healthy donors (dated by TCRdb to between 2016 and 2019). At the level of the whole study: According to an earlier analysis of 450 to 650 of the donors, roughly 180 million T cells yielded some 120 million unique TCR beta sequences and about 300 Gb of sequence data. Around 330 gigabases of sequencing data and around 80 million unique TCR sequences made up an early release that covered under 750 HLA-typed donors. Typing coverage differed by locus: A, B, C, DRB1 and DQB1 were typed in roughly 620-630 donors, DQA1 in 500 to 550, DPA1 in approximately 610, and DPB1 in approximately 450. Because of strong linkage in the cohort, four to six DR-DQ haplotypes were treated as single units for association and clustering. A later analysis re-examined previously published TCR beta repertoires from hundreds of donors and added high-resolution HLA genotyping to investigate patterns of TCR occurrence. HLA typing included class I and class II loci at four-digit resolution. An earlier analysis of about 600 of the donors used high-throughput TCR beta sequencing to judge whether each TCR beta V gene segment behaved as functional or pseudogenic. On average, around 230,000 unique TCR beta nucleotide sequences were sequenced per donor among 398 genotyped donors of the cohort, with roughly a sixth of those sequences being non-productive. Donor age, sex, ethnicity and CMV serostatus were compiled together with the repertoire data. Using immunosequencing, the study profiled T cell repertoires from fewer than 700 subjects and related those repertoires to cytomegalovirus serostatus. A later genetic analysis used genome-wide SNP genotypes for about 60% of the roughly 670 donors, treating that subset as a discovery cohort. Rather than using new phenotypic data, the later analysis identified candidate immune exposures from TCR beta sequences and from how often those sequences occurred across donors. Of the roughly 400 genotyped donors, over 65% fell in the genetic ancestry cluster associated with self-reported Caucasian donors. The aim of the study was to test whether cataloging public T cell receptors could identify signatures of past pathogen exposure. A separate validation cohort of some 130 different subjects was used in addition to the roughly 620-subject first cohort. The study combined high-throughput TCR immunosequencing, statistical association of individual TCRs with disease status, and machine learning to predict cytomegalovirus infection status. All discovery cohort repertoires had been generated on a single sequencing platform. Overall study outcomes, separate from this receptor: Sequencing depth was assumed to be roughly uniform across donors in the presence/absence analyses, though that assumption may not hold. In a later analysis, HLA-associated TCR beta chains were found to be more clonally expanded and to have lower generation probabilities than equally common non-associated chains. Broadly in line with IMGT annotations, most TCR beta V segments showed up in productive rearrangements about 87% or about 30% of the time in an earlier analysis of several hundred of the donors. The cohort was sequenced for TCR beta chains only, and without alpha or paired-chain data the features that could be detected were limited. The classifier was reported to diagnose cytomegalovirus status with high specificity and sensitivity in both the original cohort and the validation cohort. Most CMV-associated TCR beta chains appeared to be HLA-restricted in a later analysis, and the HLA associations seemed to be driven largely by CMV exposure. Compared with the roughly 700-donor mean, donors in an Asian-associated ancestry cluster had fewer N-insertions in productive TCRs, according to a later genetic analysis. The only immune exposure information available for the cohort was CMV serostatus. A few of the identified cytomegalovirus-associated TCR beta chains were confirmed in vitro to be specific for cytomegalovirus antigens. Because some donors lacked HLA typing at each locus, the association tests relied only on the typed subset. Strong co-occurrence of HLA alleles, especially DR and DQ, made assigning TCR associations to individual alleles difficult. Most TCR sequences were seen in very few donors, while some public TCRs were found in many individuals. A group of highly shared sequence variants was considered likely to be a technical artifact of the sequencing pipeline. Correlated functional status among segregating V segments might reflect linkage disequilibrium, but an unknown experimental factor could not be ruled out. It was suggested by the authors that the approach could potentially be generalized to other disease states and immunological phenotypes. A further reported finding was that TCR beta sequences accurately predicted the HLA-A and HLA-B alleles for most subjects in the first cohort. A total of fewer than 200 TCR beta chains were listed by the study as associated with cytomegalovirus. V-gene and J-gene trimming of TCR beta chains was associated with a missense DCLRE1C variant in a later genetic analysis, and the association was replicated in an independent cohort. A later analysis associated 16,951 TCR beta sequences with specific HLA alleles at a false discovery rate of 0.05. A later analysis found that TCR association rates varied across HLA loci, with DRB1 alleles showing the most associated TCRs and HLA-C alleles the fewest. According to a later analysis, parvovirus B19, influenza, CMV and Epstein-Barr virus appeared linked to several top co-occurrence clusters. Some IMGT-functional V segments, including TRBV6-2 and TRBV6-3, could not be distinguished by the 87-base-pair reads and were therefore excluded. Because counts were too low, approximately 15 rarely observed V segments, including chromosome 9 orphons, were excluded from the earlier analysis of 587 of the donors.

The cohort comprised under 700 healthy bone marrow donors. At the time of sampling, every cohort member was nominally healthy, though immune exposures that went unrecorded were likely present. The donor tested CMV seropositive and was one of the 289 seropositive cohort members. Every donor gave a peripheral blood sample, and the peripheral blood mononuclear cells from that sample were used for TCR beta sequencing. The Qiagen DNeasy Blood Extraction Kit was used to extract genomic DNA from the blood cell samples. Note on this clone: No antigen is known for it. No much larger clonotype is one base removed from it; base qualities were not supplied.

The method was the immunoSEQ multiplex PCR assay. For the multiplex PCR, a mixture combining 60 forward primers for TCR Vbeta segments and 13 reverse primers for TCR Jbeta segments was used. The CDR3 region of rearranged TCR beta genes was amplified from genomic DNA with a multiplex PCR assay. The Illumina HiSeq System was used to sequence the amplified TCR beta libraries as 87-base-pair reads. On the study's bioinformatics: In a later analysis, approximately 74 million unique TCR beta chains were counted across the 500 to 850 repertoires, and some 10 million of these chains were shared by at least two donors. Raw reads were error-corrected and collapsed into unique sequences by a nearest-neighbor algorithm in which closely related sequences were merged to remove PCR and sequencing errors. CDR3 sequences were aligned to IMGT reference sequences to assign V, D and J gene segments. For a sequence to be retained, a match of at least six nucleotides to both a V gene segment and a J gene segment was required. Rearrangements were called productive when the CDR3 lacked stop codons and stayed in frame with V and J; all others were non-productive. CDR3 was defined by IMGT convention, running from the second conserved V-encoded cysteine to the conserved J-encoded phenylalanine. Sequences without an unambiguous match to a single V gene segment were excluded from the earlier analysis of about 630 of the donors. In an earlier analysis of approximately 560 of the donors, a V segment was called functional when productive rearrangements were above 56.7%, and segregating when the standard deviation between donors exceeded 5%. A statistical classification framework was developed to diagnose cytomegalovirus status using the catalog of TCR beta chain sequences. In a later analysis, TCR nucleotide sequences were compared against IMGT/GENE-DB human TR gene sequences so that V and J genes could be assigned. In a later analysis, CDR3 sequences and most-parsimonious VDJ recombination scenarios were assigned using the TCRdist pipeline. In a later analysis, every TCR beta chain was defined by the combination of its CDR3 amino acid sequence and its V-gene family, and reads without a unique V-gene family were dropped. To address suspected cross-contamination and a sequencing artifact, a later analysis removed several hundred highly shared, low-generation-probability nucleotide sequences. A later analysis calculated a clonal expansion index for each public chain from normalized within-repertoire ranks of inferred template counts. In a later analysis, generation probabilities were computed with a VDJ recombination model fitted to out-of-frame rearrangements, and the resulting probabilities were checked against IGoR. Hypergeometric tests were used in a later analysis to score TCR-TCR, TCR-HLA and TCR-CMV co-occurrence, with a repertoire-size bias correction applied to the TCR pairs. A later analysis estimated false discovery rates by permuting HLA or CMV assignments 20 times. In a later analysis, co-occurring TCRs were grouped with DBSCAN, and TCRdist sequence similarity was added when clustering was performed within HLA-allele-positive subsets. Repertoires with fewer than 30,000 or more than 120,000 public chains, plus five repertoires with anomalous nucleotide sharing, were excluded from co-occurrence clustering. TCRdb took over this immuneACCESS table, retaining in-frame rearrangements with V and J assigned. Such tables are incomplete; in checked studies, under half of the missing clones stem from an unresolved V gene, and the remainder is unexplained. V and J calls plus clone size are reproduced from that table; the DNA served to infer D and trimming. The sample data list 160,000 or so clones, and approximately 78% of these were observed just once. The ten largest make up 7% of the sample.

CDR1 and CDR2, per the germline V gene, are MNHNS and SASEGT. Here V drops 6 bases and J drops 0 bases, and the junction holds 6 bases not matched to any gene. Its CDR3 holds 15 amino acids, cysteine through phenylalanine. Solely the CDR3 DNA is kept, with 45 bases framed from the first base. Specimen: PBMCs. The rearranged chain carries TRBV6-1 and TRBJ1-1; the central 8 bases match TRBD1. The receptor was isolated from a woman between 25 and 40 years old in good health and CMV-seropositive. CDR3 protein: CASRDLTGVNTEAFF. In nucleotides, the sequence is TGTGCCAGCAGAGACCTGACAGGGGTGAACACTGAAGCTTTCTTT.